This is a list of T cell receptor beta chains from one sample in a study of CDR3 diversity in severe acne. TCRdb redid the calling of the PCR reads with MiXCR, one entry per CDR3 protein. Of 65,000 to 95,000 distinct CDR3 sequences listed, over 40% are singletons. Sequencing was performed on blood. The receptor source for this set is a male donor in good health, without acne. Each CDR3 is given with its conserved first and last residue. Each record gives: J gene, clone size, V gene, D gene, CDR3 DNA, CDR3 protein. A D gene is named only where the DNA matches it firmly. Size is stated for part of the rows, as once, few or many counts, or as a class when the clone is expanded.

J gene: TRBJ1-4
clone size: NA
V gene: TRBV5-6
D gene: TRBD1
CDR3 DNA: TGTGCCAGCAGTTTGACAGGGGGCAGGGGCTCCAATGAAAAACTGTTTTTT
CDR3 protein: CASSLTGGRGSNEKLFF

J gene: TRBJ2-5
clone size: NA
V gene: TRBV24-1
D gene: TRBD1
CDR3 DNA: TGTGCCACCAGTGATCTGGACAGGGGTTTCACCGGGGAGACCCAGTACTTC
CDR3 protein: CATSDLDRGFTGETQYF

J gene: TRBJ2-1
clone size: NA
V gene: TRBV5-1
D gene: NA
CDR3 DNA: TGCGCCAGCAGCCTATATAGCAATCAGCAGTTCTTC
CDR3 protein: CASSLYSNQQFF

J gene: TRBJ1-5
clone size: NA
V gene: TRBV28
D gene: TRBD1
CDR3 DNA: TGTGCCAGCAGTTCCGGGACAGTCCCACACAGCAATCAGCCCCAGCATTTT
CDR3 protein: CASSSGTVPHSNQPQHF

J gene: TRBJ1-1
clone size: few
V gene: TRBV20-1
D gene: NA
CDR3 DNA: TGCAGTGCGGCGGACCAGCTGGGCACTGAAGCTTTCTTT
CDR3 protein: CSAADQLGTEAFF

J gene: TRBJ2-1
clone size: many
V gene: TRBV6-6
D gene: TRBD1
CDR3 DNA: TGTGCCAGCAGTGCGCCGGGACAGGGGGCCAATGAGCAGTTCTTC
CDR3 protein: CASSAPGQGANEQFF

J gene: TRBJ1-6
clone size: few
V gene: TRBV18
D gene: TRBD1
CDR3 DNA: TGTGCCAGCTCAGAGACAGGGGGTTCCTATAATTCACCCCTCCACTTT
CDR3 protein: CASSETGGSYNSPLHF

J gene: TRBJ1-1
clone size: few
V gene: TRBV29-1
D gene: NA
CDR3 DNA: TGCAGCTCCTCCGGACGGACGAACACTGAAGCTTTCTTT
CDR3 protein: CSSSGRTNTEAFF

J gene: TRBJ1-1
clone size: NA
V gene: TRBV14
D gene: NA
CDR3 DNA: TGTGCCAGCAGCCAAGATAAGTACTCGAACACTGAAGCTTTCTTT
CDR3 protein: CASSQDKYSNTEAFF

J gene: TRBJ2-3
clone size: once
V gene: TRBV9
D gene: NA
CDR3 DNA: TGTGCCAGCAGCCCCAATGCGGTGTCTAGCACAGATACGCAGTATTTT
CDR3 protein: CASSPNAVSSTDTQYF

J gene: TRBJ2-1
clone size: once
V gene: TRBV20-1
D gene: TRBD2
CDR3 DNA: TGCAGTGCTTTTGGGACTAGCGGGGGCCCTAGCTCCTACAATGAGCAGTTCTTC
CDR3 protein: CSAFGTSGGPSSYNEQFF

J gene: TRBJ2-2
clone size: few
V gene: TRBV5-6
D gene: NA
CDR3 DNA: TGTGCCAGCAGCTTGAAAGACCCCGGGGAGCTGTTTTTT
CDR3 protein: CASSLKDPGELFF

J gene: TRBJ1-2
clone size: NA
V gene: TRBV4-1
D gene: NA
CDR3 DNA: TGCGCCAGCAGCCAAGTGGGGGGGAACAACTATGGCTACACCTTC
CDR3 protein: CASSQVGGNNYGYTF

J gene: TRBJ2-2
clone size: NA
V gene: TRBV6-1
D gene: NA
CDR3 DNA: TGTGCCAGCAATTCGGCGGGGGAGCTGTTTTTT
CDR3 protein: CASNSAGELFF

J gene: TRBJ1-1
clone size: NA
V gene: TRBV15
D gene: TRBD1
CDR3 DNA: TGTGCCACCAGCAGCCTGACAGGGAGTACTGAAGCTTTCTTT
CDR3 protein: CATSSLTGSTEAFF

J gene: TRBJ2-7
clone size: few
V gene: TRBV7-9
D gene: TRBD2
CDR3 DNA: TGTGCCAGCAGCTTAGACGGGACTAGCATAGAGCAGTACTTC
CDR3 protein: CASSLDGTSIEQYF

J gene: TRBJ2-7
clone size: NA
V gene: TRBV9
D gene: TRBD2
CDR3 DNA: TGTGCCAGCAGCCCGATGCTAGCGGGAGGTACCCGCGAGCAGTACTTC
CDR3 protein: CASSPMLAGGTREQYF

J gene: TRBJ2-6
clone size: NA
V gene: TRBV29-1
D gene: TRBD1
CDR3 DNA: TGCAGCGTTGAACCCCTCCAGGGGGCTGGGGCCAACGTCCTGACTTTC
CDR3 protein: CSVEPLQGAGANVLTF

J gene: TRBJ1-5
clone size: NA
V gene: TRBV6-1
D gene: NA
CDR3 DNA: TGTGCCAGCATGAAATGGGACGGTAAGAATCAGCCCCAGCATTTT
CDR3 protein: CASMKWDGKNQPQHF

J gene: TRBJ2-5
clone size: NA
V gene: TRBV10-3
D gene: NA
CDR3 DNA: TGTGCCATCAGTGACGGGAACAATGAGACCCAGTACTTC
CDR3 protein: CAISDGNNETQYF